A single sample gave rise to the 15 T cell receptor beta chains below, sequenced in a study of CD8 T cells in Susac syndrome. The authors reverse transcribed roughly 0.5 to 1 ug RNA with random hexamers. TCRdb used MiXCR to reprocess the immunoSEQ multiplex PCR reads, holding one entry per CDR3 protein. This sample has around 200,000 distinct CDR3 sequences, with around 93% found just once. The specimen was CD4+ T cells from PBMCs. The receptors originated from a human donor with multiple sclerosis.

The rearrangement joins TRBV5-1 to TRBJ1-2; no clear D. Looked up from germline, CDR1 is SGHRS and CDR2 is YFSETQ. V was cut by 0 bases and J by 3 bases, with 12 bases left in between. The CDR3 is 15 residues long. The CDR3 loop reads CASSLALGGDYGYTF. DNA of the CDR3: TGCGCCAGCAGCTTGGCCCTGGGCGGCGACTATGGCTACACCTTC.

The J gene is TRBJ2-5, the V gene TRBV5-1; D may correspond to TRBD1 or TRBD2 (5 bases each). This CDR3 comprises 18 residues. Germline CDR1 and CDR2: SGHRS and YFSETQ. V was shortened by 0 bases and J by 1 base, with 19 bases between the two germline ends. The CDR3 region has the DNA TGCGCCAGCAGCTTGGCCGCTCGAGGGGCAGGGCTCCAAGAGACCCAGTACTTC. This translates into CASSLAARGAGLQETQYF.

This clonotype was found a few times. The chain employs TRBV11-2 and TRBJ2-7; D assignment may be TRBD1 or TRBD2 (5 bases each). The CDR3 totals 12 residues. V was pared by 1 base and J by 6 bases, with 7 bases between. Germline V gives CDR1 SGHAT, CDR2 FQNNGV. Here the CDR3 DNA reads TGTGCCAGCAGCTTAGGGGGGATCGAGCAGTACTTC. Protein sequence: CASSLGGIEQYF.

The chain recombines TRBV7-6 with TRBJ2-7; 9 bases align to TRBD1. Germline CDR1 and CDR2: SGHVS and FNYEAQ. J gave up 2 bases and V 7 bases, and 6 bases lay outside the gene matches. The CDR3 runs to 14 residues. As DNA, the CDR3 is TGTGCCAGCAACTTTGGGGACAGGGCCTACGAGCAGTACGTC. Translating it yields CASNFGDRAYEQYV.

This clonotype was counted once. The V and J genes are TRBV7-6 and TRBJ1-1; D is unresolved. Trimming stripped 6 bases from V and 4 bases from J, with 12 bases between. The CDR3 consists of 13 residues. Germline V gives CDR1 SGHVS, CDR2 FNYEAQ. The CDR3 sequence: CASSRRAGTEAFF. In DNA form, the CDR3 reads TGTGCCAGCAGTAGGAGGGCCGGCACTGAAGCTTTCTTT.

The chain employs TRBV11-2 and TRBJ2-5; maybe TRBD1 (6 bases). CDR1 SGHAT and CDR2 FQNNGV come from the germline V gene. CDR3 size: 15 residues. Between the trimmed V and J ends, which lost 0 bases and 1 base, there was a span of 9 bases. DNA for the CDR3: TGTGCCAGCAGCTTAGACGGACAGTTCCAAGAGACCCAGTACTTC. Its translation is CASSLDGQFQETQYF.

The gene calls are TRBV3-1 and TRBJ2-5; 7 positions match TRBD1. V shed 4 bases and J 5 bases; nucleotides not matched to a gene: 10. CDR1 is LGHDT and CDR2 is YNNKEL in the germline V gene (reference sequence). The CDR3 extends over 15 amino acids. CDR3 nucleotide sequence: TGTGCCAGCAGCCCTCCCGACAGGGTCCGGGAGACCCAGTACTTC. This gives the protein CASSPPDRVRETQYF.

The chain recombines TRBV6-6 with TRBJ1-4, with 10 positions matching TRBD1. The trim removed 10 bases at V and 8 bases at J, leaving 7 bases unmatched. In germline, CDR1 is MNHNY, CDR2 SVGAGI (reference sequence). The CDR3 is made up of 13 amino acids. The CDR3, as DNA: TGTGCCACCCATGGGACAGGGGAGGAAAAACTGTTTTTT. Its translation: CATHGTGEEKLFF.

The rearrangement joins TRBV10-3 to TRBJ2-5; a weak D match, TRBD2 (6 bases). Germline assignment: CDR1 ENHRY and CDR2 SYGVKD. Trimming stripped 0 bases from V and 1 base from J, with 9 bases between. This CDR3 region has 15 residues. The CDR3 is CAISESGGLQETQYF. The CDR3 nucleotides are TGTGCCATCAGTGAGTCGGGGGGACTCCAAGAGACCCAGTACTTC.

The chain employs TRBV15 and TRBJ2-5, with D tentatively TRBD1 or TRBD2 (5 bases each). V was pared by 4 bases and J by 0 bases, with 18 bases between. Germline CDR1 LNHNV, CDR2 YYDKDF (reference sequence). The CDR3 has 17 residues. The CDR3 DNA follows: TGTGCCACCAGCACCGACCAGAGGGGCCCCAACCAAGAGACCCAGTACTTC. This gives the protein CATSTDQRGPNQETQYF.

This chain connects TRBV20-1 to TRBJ2-1; 14 positions agree with TRBD2. The CDR3 has 14 amino acids. Germline CDR1 DFQATT, CDR2 SNEGSKA (reference sequence). V trimming: 5 bases; J trimming: 5 bases; junction bases outside the gene matches: 2. This CDR3 is CSAGLAGGDNEQFF. DNA of the CDR3: TGCAGTGCTGGACTAGCGGGGGGTGACAATGAGCAGTTCTTC.

The CDR3 sequence is CSVVKSGTDNEQFF. In nucleotides, the CDR3 is TGCAGCGTTGTTAAGTCTGGGACTGACAATGAGCAGTTCTTC. The rearrangement joins TRBV29-1 to TRBJ2-1; tentative D call: TRBD2 (6 bases). This CDR3 has 14 amino acids. V lost 4 bases, J lost 5 bases, and 15 bases lay in between. Per germline, CDR1 SQVTM and CDR2 ANQGSEA.

The J gene is TRBJ1-5, the V gene TRBV7-2; 7 bases are shared with TRBD1. In germline, CDR1 is SGHTA, CDR2 FQGNSA. V shed 4 bases and J 7 bases; nucleotides not matched to a gene: 7. This CDR3 has 14 amino acids. CDR3 residues: CASSSRQGTQPQHF. The CDR3 DNA is TGTGCCAGCAGCTCCCGACAGGGTACACAGCCCCAGCATTTT.

The rearrangement joins TRBV15 to TRBJ1-2; maybe TRBD1 (5 bases). The germline CDR1 and CDR2 sequences are LNHNV and YYDKDF (reference sequence). The CDR3 loop spans 15 amino acids. Trimming removed 0 bases at V and 8 bases at J, with 16 bases between. The CDR3 loop reads CATSREGRVTRGYTF. CDR3 DNA sequence: TGTGCCACCAGCAGAGAGGGCAGGGTCACTCGGGGCTACACCTTC.

This clonotype was observed a handful of times. V and J are TRBV3-1 and TRBJ1-2, with D tentatively TRBD1 (5 bases). CDR1 is LGHDT and CDR2 is YNNKEL in the germline V gene (reference sequence). This CDR3 has 13 amino acids. The V end was cut by 6 bases, the J end by 6 bases, with 14 bases between. CDR3 sequence (DNA): TGTGCCAGCAGTAGGCTAGGGGCGGATGGCTACACCTTC. Translated, it gives CASSRLGADGYTF.